These 15 T cell receptor beta chains came from one sample sequenced in a study of CD8 T cells in seronegative destructive rheumatoid arthritis. The method was immunoSEQ multiplex PCR; TCRdb's version includes in-frame clones alone and lacks a portion of them. The data hold roughly 13,000 clones, with around 86% observed a single time. The sequenced sample consisted of CD8+ T cells from blood. Every receptor here comes from a woman aged 30 to 49 with seronegative destructive rheumatoid arthritis.

In this sample, this clone turned up once. CDR3 coding DNA: TGTGCCAGCAGCCCCCTAGGAGACAGCTTCAATGGCTACACCTTC. Its translation: CASSPLGDSFNGYTF. V and J are TRBV14 and TRBJ1-2, with D possibly being TRBD1 (5 bases). In germline, CDR1 is SGHDN, CDR2 FVKESK. The CDR3 contains 15 residues. V lost 4 bases to trimming and J lost 6 bases, with 18 bases between them.

The chain joins TRBV28 to TRBJ2-7; 7 bases align to TRBD1. V lost 5 bases, J lost 3 bases, and 10 bases stayed unmatched. The CDR3 spans 15 residues. CDR1 MDHEN and CDR2 SYDVKM come from the germline V gene. The CDR3 loop is CASSPGTDPVYEQYF. CDR3 DNA sequence: TGTGCCAGCAGTCCCGGGACAGACCCGGTCTACGAGCAGTACTTC.

By sample fraction, this clone is medium-sized. The chain joins TRBV4-1 to TRBJ1-2; 8 bases line up with TRBD1. V dropped 4 bases and J dropped 6; count of bases not matched to a gene: 4. The V gene's germline CDR1 is MGHRA and CDR2 YSYEKL. This CDR3 has 13 amino acids. The CDR3: CASSPQGVDGYTF. The CDR3 DNA follows: TGCGCCAGCAGCCCACAGGGGGTAGATGGCTACACCTTC.

Only one count was recorded for this clone. The CDR3 bases are TGTGCCTCGGGGAGTCAGCCCCAGCATTTT. It codes for CASGSQPQHF. The chain is built from TRBV6-5 and TRBJ1-5; D uncertain. This CDR3 is 10 amino acids long. Trimming took off 11 bases at V and 6 bases at J, with 8 bases between the two ends. Germline CDR1 is MNHEY and CDR2 is SVGAGI.

This rearrangement joins TRBV9 to TRBJ2-7, with D possibly TRBD1 on 6 matching bases. V lost 7 bases to trimming and J lost 4 bases, with 15 bases between them. The CDR3 length is 13 residues. Germline V CDR1 and CDR2: SGDLS, YYNGEE. CDR3: CASGGRAGYEQYF. For the CDR3, the DNA is TGTGCCAGCGGGGGCAGGGCCGGGTACGAGCAGTACTTC.

The chain recombines TRBV9 with TRBJ2-5, with D possibly TRBD2 on 7 matching bases. CDR1 SGDLS and CDR2 YYNGEE come from the germline V gene. The CDR3 extends over 16 amino acids. Trimming stripped 4 bases from V and 9 bases from J, with 25 bases between. CDR3 loop: CASSPQGGGISEAQYF. CDR3 in DNA: TGTGCCAGCAGCCCCCAAGGGGGGGGTATTTCCGAGGCCCAGTACTTC.

This clone showed up just once. CDR3 in amino acids: CASSHTQELNTEAFF. The CDR3 bases are TGCGCCAGCAGCCACACACAGGAGTTGAACACTGAAGCTTTCTTT. The chain has TRBV4-1 and TRBJ1-1; tentatively, D is TRBD1 (5 bases). Trimming stripped 3 bases from V and 0 bases from J, with 11 bases between. The CDR3 is 15 amino acids. Germline CDR1 and CDR2: MGHRA and YSYEKL.

The chain combines TRBV7-9 with TRBJ1-2; 10 nucleotides align to TRBD1. After removal of 5 bases from V and 6 bases from J, the junction contained 6 bases not matched to a gene. The CDR3 covers 14 residues. Per the germline V gene, CDR1 is SEHNR and CDR2 is FQNEAQ (reference sequence). The CDR3 here is CASSPSDRGNGYTF. CDR3 DNA: TGTGCCAGCAGCCCGTCGGACAGGGGGAATGGCTACACCTTC.

In this sample, this clone turned up once. This rearrangement joins TRBV19 to TRBJ2-5; 7 bases map to TRBD2. Per germline, CDR1 LNHDA and CDR2 SQIVND (reference sequence). The CDR3 is 15 residues long. Trimming cost V 9 bases and J 3 bases; bases outside gene matches: 13. The CDR3 sequence: CASSPGELAKETQYF. The CDR3 DNA follows: TGTGCCAGCTCTCCGGGGGAACTAGCGAAAGAGACCCAGTACTTC.

The rearrangement uses TRBV15 and TRBJ1-2; D not resolved. Germline V gene sequence: CDR1 LNHNV, CDR2 YYDKDF (reference sequence). Trimming removed 5 bases at V and 7 bases at J, with 17 bases between. This CDR3 has 14 residues. The CDR3 is CATSRISPGVGYTF. The CDR3 DNA is TGTGCCACCAGCCGGATATCCCCCGGGGTTGGCTACACCTTC. Using reference TRBV15 and TRBJ1-2 for the parts outside the CDR3, the full variable domain is DAMVIQNPRYQVTQFGKPVTLSCSQTLNHNVMYWYQQKSSQAPKLLFHYYDKDFNNEADTPDNFQSRRPNTSFCFLDIRSPGLGDTAMYLCATSRISPGVGYTFGSGTRLTVV.

This clone was recorded a few times. V and J are TRBV4-1 and TRBJ1-1; 8 bases align to TRBD1. J gave up 0 bases and V 4 bases, and 4 bases lay outside the gene matches. This CDR3 contains 15 residues. CDR1 is MGHRA, CDR2 YSYEKL, per germline. The CDR3 DNA sequence: TGCGCCAGCAGCCGGGGGACAGGAATGAACACTGAAGCTTTCTTT. Residues: CASSRGTGMNTEAFF.

CDR3 nucleotide sequence: TGCGCCAGCAGCCAAGTCGACGGGGATGAGCAGTTCTTC. Translating it yields CASSQVDGDEQFF. This chain uses TRBV4-1 with TRBJ2-1, with D possibly TRBD2 on 5 matching bases. V lost 1 base, J lost 8 bases, and 9 bases lay in between. This CDR3 contains 13 residues. The germline V gene encodes CDR1 MGHRA and CDR2 YSYEKL.

The CDR3 region is CASSPARVHTGELFF. CDR3 sequence (DNA): TGTGCCAGCAGCCCTGCGCGGGTTCACACCGGGGAGCTGTTTTTT. The V and J genes are TRBV7-6 and TRBJ2-2; the D gene is possibly TRBD2 (5 bases). Looked up from germline, CDR1 is SGHVS and CDR2 is FNYEAQ. Between the trimmed V and J ends, which lost 5 bases and 3 bases, there was a span of 13 bases. The CDR3 loop spans 15 amino acids.

This clone was recorded once. The gene calls are TRBV6-6 and TRBJ1-6, with D uncertain. CDR3 length: 14 residues. Germline values: CDR1 MNHNY, CDR2 SVGAGI (reference sequence). V lost 5 bases and J lost 9, with 14 bases in between. CDR3 residues: CASSKRVGGSPLHF. The DNA of the CDR3 is TGTGCCAGCAGTAAACGGGTGGGAGGTTCACCCCTCCACTTT.

This chain links TRBV6-5 with TRBJ2-5, with 11 bases identical to TRBD2. With 6 bases clipped from V and 7 bases from J, the junction kept 4 bases outside the gene matches. Germline CDR1 MNHEY, CDR2 SVGAGI. The CDR3 loop spans 13 amino acids. In DNA form, the CDR3 reads TGTGCCAGCAGAAAAGGACTAGCGGGGACCCAGTACTTC. Translated: CASRKGLAGTQYF.